Listed below are T cell receptor beta chains from one sample, sequenced in a study of blood T cells in healthy people across ages. Using its own MiXCR run on the 5' RACE reads, TCRdb lists one record per CDR3 protein. The data show 380,000 or so distinct CDR3 sequences, over 45% seen once. Sequencing used blood. Receptor source: a man aged 60 to 75 in good health. CDR3s include the opening cysteine and the closing phenylalanine or tryptophan. Each record gives: clone size, J gene, D gene, V gene, CDR3 protein, CDR3 DNA. D genes are given only for firm matches. Size is omitted from some rows. Given values are once, few, many or a class for expanded clones.

>NA|TRBJ1-4|NA|TRBV4-3
CASSQGQGRGSGEKLFF
TGCGCCAGCAGCCAAGGGCAGGGGAGGGGGAGTGGAGAAAAACTGTTTTTT
>NA|TRBJ1-5|NA|TRBV2
CASSQKVAGNQPQHF
TGTGCCAGCAGCCAAAAGGTGGCAGGTAATCAGCCCCAGCATTTT
>few|TRBJ2-7|NA|TRBV4-2
CASSQEGTEQYF
TGTGCCAGCAGCCAAGAAGGCACCGAGCAGTACTTC
>few|TRBJ1-2|NA|TRBV3-1
CASSTRPTENYGYTF
TGTGCCAGCAGCACCCGTCCGACAGAGAACTATGGCTACACCTTC
>NA|TRBJ2-1|TRBD2|TRBV28
CAALGGSVHNEQFF
TGTGCCGCTCTCGGCGGGAGTGTCCACAATGAGCAGTTCTTC
>few|TRBJ2-4|TRBD1|TRBV4-2
CASSRGTGEAKNIQYF
TGTGCCAGCAGCCGAGGGACAGGGGAAGCCAAAAACATTCAGTACTTC
>NA|TRBJ2-3|TRBD1|TRBV7-9
CASSFQGARDTQYF
TGTGCCAGCAGCTTTCAGGGGGCAAGAGATACGCAGTATTTT
>NA|TRBJ1-5|NA|TRBV2
CASSRGISNPPQHF
TGTGCCAGCAGCCGGGGGATTAGCAATCCGCCCCAGCATTTT
>NA|TRBJ1-2|NA|TRBV7-6
CASSVTGSSYTF
TGTGCCAGCAGCGTTACAGGGAGTAGCTACACCTTC
>NA|TRBJ2-4|NA|TRBV10-3
CAISDPTVAKNIQYF
TGTGCCATCAGTGACCCGACGGTAGCCAAAAACATTCAGTACTTC
>NA|TRBJ2-7|NA|TRBV5-1
CASSPGRIWEQYF
TGCGCCAGCAGCCCCGGACGAATTTGGGAGCAGTACTTC
>many|TRBJ1-1|NA|TRBV14
CASSLGEAPRPNTEAFF
TGTGCCAGCAGCCTAGGGGAGGCCCCGAGGCCGAACACTGAAGCTTTCTTT
>NA|TRBJ2-5|NA|TRBV5-1
CASSPGTPQETQYF
TGCGCCAGCAGCCCGGGGACGCCCCAAGAGACCCAGTACTTC
>NA|TRBJ2-5|TRBD2|TRBV3-1
CASSQGRGGLSEQYF
TGTGCCAGCAGCCAAGGGCGGGGGGGCTTGAGTGAGCAGTACTTC
>NA|TRBJ2-7|NA|TRBV29-1
CSARGARSSYEQYF
TGCAGCGCCCGAGGCGCGAGGAGCTCCTACGAGCAGTACTTC
>NA|TRBJ2-3|TRBD2|TRBV12-3/TRBV12-4
CASSLKGGRRADTQYF
TGTGCCAGCAGTTTAAAGGGCGGGAGACGTGCAGATACGCAGTATTTT
>NA|TRBJ2-1|NA|TRBV7-2
CASSPQAGRGTHNEQFF
TGTGCCAGCAGCCCCCAGGCAGGCCGAGGGACCCACAATGAGCAGTTCTTC
>NA|TRBJ2-7|TRBD2|TRBV27
CASSLRSGLAYEQYF
TGTGCCAGCAGTTTAAGATCGGGACTAGCGTACGAGCAGTACTTC
>NA|TRBJ2-1|NA|TRBV7-2
CASSLGGRGRNEQFF
TGTGCCAGCAGCTTAGGAGGCAGGGGTCGGAATGAGCAGTTCTTC
>few|TRBJ2-7|TRBD2|TRBV4-2
CASSQWGRASSYEQYF
TGTGCCAGCAGCCAATGGGGGAGGGCCTCATCCTACGAGCAGTACTTC
>few|TRBJ2-1|TRBD2|TRBV5-1
CASSPGLAYNEQFF
TGCGCCAGCAGCCCGGGACTAGCGTACAATGAGCAGTTCTTC
>NA|TRBJ2-5|NA|TRBV11-2
CASSSEAARETQYF
TGTGCCAGCAGCTCAGAGGCAGCCCGAGAGACCCAGTACTTC
>many|TRBJ2-1|TRBD2|TRBV2
CASHLGGSHNEQFF
TGTGCCAGCCACCTGGGCGGGAGCCACAATGAGCAGTTCTTC
>NA|TRBJ2-7|NA|TRBV4-3
CVSSVNTGPYEQYF
TGCGTCAGCAGCGTCAACACCGGCCCTTACGAGCAGTACTTC
>few|TRBJ1-2|TRBD1|TRBV6-6
CASSFRQGYGYTF
TGTGCCAGCAGTTTCCGACAGGGCTATGGCTACACCTTC
>NA|TRBJ2-7|NA|TRBV6-6
CASRPSSYEQYF
TGTGCCAGCAGACCCAGCTCCTACGAGCAGTACTTC
>NA|TRBJ2-7|TRBD1|TRBV7-9
CATGQDLYEQYF
TGTGCCACCGGACAGGACCTCTACGAGCAGTACTTC
>NA|TRBJ2-5|NA|TRBV25-1
CASSPGTLNQETQYF
TGTGCCAGCAGTCCCGGGACTCTCAACCAAGAGACCCAGTACTTC
>NA|TRBJ1-1|TRBD1|TRBV7-2
CASSRGGPGGTKAFF
TGTGCCAGCAGCCGAGGGGGCCCGGGCGGTACGAAGGCTTTCTTT
>NA|TRBJ2-1|NA|TRBV28
CASSSPGRRVYNEQFF
TGTGCCAGCAGTTCCCCGGGGCGGAGAGTCTACAATGAGCAGTTCTTC
>few|TRBJ1-4|NA|TRBV6-6
CASSNDNRQEKLFF
TGTGCCAGCAGCAACGACAACCGGCAGGAAAAACTGTTTTTT
>NA|TRBJ2-7|NA|TRBV20-1
CSAYRAGTYEQYF
TGCAGTGCTTACCGGGCAGGGACCTACGAGCAGTACTTC
>NA|TRBJ1-2|NA|TRBV28
CASIPRGTKLANYGYTF
TGTGCCAGCATTCCAAGGGGGACGAAACTAGCTAACTATGGCTACACCTTC
>NA|TRBJ1-5|NA|TRBV19
CASRGRGDFVAQHF
TGTGCCAGTAGAGGCAGGGGAGATTTTGTCGCCCAGCATTTT
>NA|TRBJ2-7|NA|TRBV3-1
CASSQEYRTYEQYF
TGTGCCAGCAGCCAAGAATACAGAACCTACGAGCAGTACTTC
>NA|TRBJ2-2|TRBD2|TRBV7-2
CASSPQGGGGTGELFF
TGTGCCAGCAGCCCACAAGGCGGCGGGGGGACCGGGGAGCTGTTTTTT